This T cell receptor beta chain is drawn from a study of early T cells in non-severe SARS-CoV-2 infection. Looked up from germline, CDR1 is SEHNR and CDR2 is FQNEAQ (reference sequence). This CDR3 has 16 amino acids. Losses at the gene ends were 6 bases for V and 7 bases for J; bases not matched to a gene: 15. Unique molecular identifiers were attached to individual cDNA molecules. TCRdb reprocessed the 5' RACE reads with MiXCR, giving one entry per CDR3 protein. This table holds about 80,000 distinct CDR3 sequences, approximately 5% found once. Many counts were recorded for this clonotype. The J gene is TRBJ2-1, the V gene TRBV7-9; 7 bases align to TRBD1. The sequencing used whole blood, collected at baseline. The sequence came from an adult who was a healthcare worker with PCR-confirmed SARS-CoV-2 infection or an uninfected control (not recorded which). The CDR3 region is CASRGFDRERGNEQFF. CDR3 nucleotide sequence: TGTGCCAGCAGGGGGTTCGACAGGGAAAGGGGAAATGAGCAGTTCTTC.